This TCR beta chain was recorded in a study of blood T cell repertoires in COVID-19 (dated by TCRdb to 2020 to 2021). Broadly, across the study: Samples covering the acute and convalescent phases of COVID-19 were provided by collaborators in the United States, Italy and Spain. The samples were drawn from two sources: the first 160 participants of the ongoing ImmuneRACE study, and 1,254 subjects contributed by 6 global collaborators. Where available, HLA class I and class II types were obtained from metadata supplied by the sample provider rather than from assay-based typing. The sample metadata nearly always contained a de-identified subject ID, COVID-19 status, age in years and sex. The repertoires were made available in a free public database intended to serve as a resource for research on the immune response to SARS-CoV-2. The prospective study material was composed of cDNA or gDNA derived from T cells, B-cell-depleted T cells, or PBMCs. The dataset comprised deeply sampled blood TCRbeta repertoires from subjects exposed to, actively infected with, or recovered from COVID-19.

Participants in the prospective study were enrolled through a virtual design, were aged roughly 18 to 95 years, and lived in roughly 24 United States geographic areas. Cohort assignment in the prospective study relied on participant-reported clinical history from a screening survey and a study questionnaire. Recovered participants in ImmuneRACE Cohort 3 were defined by two consecutive negative NP/OP PCR tests, clearance by a healthcare professional, or resolution of symptoms. In the prospective study, whole blood, serum and a nasopharyngeal or oropharyngeal swab were collected from each participant by mobile phlebotomists. Additional blood draws and questionnaires over an approximately two-month period could optionally be provided by prospective study participants. Prospective study blood samples were shipped either frozen or at room temperature before DNA extraction. TCRbeta CDR3 regions were amplified from genomic DNA by means of the immunoSEQ Assay, a bias-controlled multiplex PCR. On the authors' methods: The number of nucleated cells in each sample was estimated from the amplification of reference gene primers within the assay. Sequence reads were collapsed and filtered to measure the absolute abundance of every unique TCRbeta CDR3 rearrangement. Productive Simpson clonality was computed per sample as the square root of Simpson's diversity index over productive rearrangements. TCRdb provides this immuneACCESS table in a form limited to in-frame rearrangements. Some clones are lacking; in checked studies, under half of them reflect an unresolved V gene, and why the rest are absent is not known. That table is the source of V, J and clone size, and D and trimming were worked out from the DNA. The sample yields about 480,000 clones; 70% to 90% were counted once. The ten biggest clones cover approximately 8.3% of the sample.

What the work shows at the level of the full study, not this receptor alone: The quantity of clinical and demographic metadata differed by source and by participant and was supplied without curation.

Taken from cysteine to phenylalanine, the CDR3 has 15 residues. The entry retains the CDR3 DNA only, 45 bases that are in frame from base 1. Trimming takes 5 bases off V and 5 bases off J; junction bases not matched to a gene: 8. Per the germline V gene (reference sequence), LGHDT is the CDR1 and YNNKEL is the CDR2. Note on this clone: Its antigen is not yet known. The input lacks base qualities; no much larger clone sits a single base away.

The receptor's source is an older woman who had recovered from COVID-19. Input material: PBMCs or T cells enriched from blood (not recorded which). The chain uses TRBV3-1 (or the pseudogene TRBV3-2) and TRBJ1-1, with 10 middle bases fitting TRBD1. The DNA is TGTGCCAGCAGCAAGACAGGGGGCTGGAGGACTGAAGCTTTCTTT. It translates as CASSKTGGWRTEAFF.